This T cell receptor beta chain was retrieved from a study of T cells after yellow fever vaccination. Whole-study findings and limits: Abundant clonotypes (contaminants from the bulk population) could be present in FACS-sorted repertoires. Weaker, the secondary response had a peak occurring faster, on day 5 versus 15.

One entry per CDR3 protein, called by TCRdb with MiXCR from the 5' RACE reads. Altogether some 390,000 distinct CDR3 sequences are present, 6% to 8% being singletons, with the ten largest covering about 15%. This CDR3 comprises 16 residues. Trimming at V came to 3 bases and at J to 0 bases, leaving 4 bases not matched to a gene. CDR1 and CDR2 (germline): SGHTA, FQGNSA. This clonotype has at least ten counts. Its target is not known. The sequencing here drew on PBMCs, taken 5 days after the yellow fever booster vaccination. This sequence joins TRBV7-2 and TRBJ2-2; 7 bases agree with TRBD1. This clonotype originated in a young man who received the YFV17D yellow fever vaccine. The CDR3 DNA reads as TGTGCCAGCAGCTTTAAGGGACAGCCGAACACCGGGGAGCTGTTTTTT. As protein: CASSFKGQPNTGELFF.